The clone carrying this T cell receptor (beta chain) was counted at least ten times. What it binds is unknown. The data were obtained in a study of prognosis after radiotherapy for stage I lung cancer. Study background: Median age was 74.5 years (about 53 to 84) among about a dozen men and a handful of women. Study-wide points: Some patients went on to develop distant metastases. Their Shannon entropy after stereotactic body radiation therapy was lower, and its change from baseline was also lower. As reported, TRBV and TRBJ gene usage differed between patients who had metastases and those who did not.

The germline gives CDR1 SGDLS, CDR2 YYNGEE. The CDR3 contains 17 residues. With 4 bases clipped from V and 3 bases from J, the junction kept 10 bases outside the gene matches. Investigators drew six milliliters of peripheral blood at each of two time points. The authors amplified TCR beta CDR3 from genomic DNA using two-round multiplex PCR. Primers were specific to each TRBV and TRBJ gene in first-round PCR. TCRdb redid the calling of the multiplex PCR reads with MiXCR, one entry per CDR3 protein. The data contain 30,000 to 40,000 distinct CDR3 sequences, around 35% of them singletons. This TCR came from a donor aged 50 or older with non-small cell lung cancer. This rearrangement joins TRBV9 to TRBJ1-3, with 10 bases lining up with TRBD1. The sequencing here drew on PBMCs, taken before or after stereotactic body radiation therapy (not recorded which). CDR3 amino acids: CASSSQTGGAFGNTIYF. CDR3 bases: TGTGCCAGCAGCTCTCAGACAGGGGGCGCTTTTGGAAACACCATATATTTT. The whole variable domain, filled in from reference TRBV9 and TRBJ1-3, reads DSGVTQTPKHLITATGQRVTLRCSPRSGDLSVYWYQQSLDQGLQFLIQYYNGEERAKGNILERFSAQQFPDLHSELNLSSLELGDSALYFCASSSQTGGAFGNTIYFGEGSWLTVV.